This TCR beta chain was observed in a study of radiation and T cells in renal cell carcinoma. The table came from immunoSEQ multiplex PCR; TCRdb's copy has only in-frame clones and leaves some out. The table lists just under 150,000 clones, 86% of them singletons, with over 15% in the top ten. As concerns this clone: Its antigen is unidentified.

General study points: In blood, top tumor clones expanded by 2 weeks, shrinking by 4.

Trimming took off 0 bases at V and 12 bases at J, with 14 bases between the two ends. This CDR3 comprises 13 residues. Germline CDR1 reads LNHNV; CDR2 reads YYDKDF (reference sequence). Time point defined: blood 4 weeks post-SBRT, at nephrectomy. Described treatment: 15 Gy SBRT to primary tumor, nephrectomy 4 weeks later. Nephrectomy followed 15 Gy stereotactic body radiation by 4 weeks. The origin of this receptor is a woman aged 45-65 years with renal cell carcinoma. The chain employs TRBV15 and TRBJ1-1; possible D gene TRBD1, 5 bases. Source: blood, taken from a patient whose treatment included radiotherapy and nephrectomy. As DNA, the CDR3 is TGTGCCACCAGCAGAGATCTTACAGGATCGACTTTCTTT. It specifies CATSRDLTGSTFF.